Detailed here is one T cell receptor (beta chain). This clone has a handful of counts. The clone's antigen remains unknown. One base away there is no much larger clone; base qualities are not given. In the paper's terms, the time point label means: after anti-PD-1 therapy. The tumor biopsies were site-matched, meaning the biopsies were taken from the same primary tumor before and after PD-1 blockade. Patients were treated with either pembrolizumab 200 mg every 3 weeks or cemiplimab 350 mg every 2 weeks. Post-treatment squamous cell carcinoma samples were obtained on average 31 days after treatment start, capturing early T cell dynamics. For bulk TCRbeta sequencing, genomic DNA was extracted from tumor biopsies or peripheral blood, and input amounts ranged from about 600 ng to 6,004 ng. To increase sensitivity for rare clonotypes compared with single-cell TCR sequencing, remaining biopsy material was subjected to bulk TCRbeta sequencing. Every patient had histologically proven advanced or metastatic basal or squamous cell carcinoma and was a poor candidate for surgical resection. Serial tumor biopsies were taken during anti-PD-1 treatment from the 4 patients comprising the squamous cell carcinoma cohort. Fresh biopsies came from the site of the primary tumor, and part of the tissue was kept in RNAlater for exome and bulk TCR sequencing.

The entry originates in a study of T cells in tumors after PD-1 blockade (dated by TCRdb to about 2019). Study-wide context: Patients were excluded if they had prior checkpoint blockade, use of systemic immunosuppressants, or recent radiotherapy or other anti-cancer therapy within 4 weeks. Using site-matched tumors from BCC or SCC patients sampled before and after anti-PD-1 therapy, the study carried out paired single-cell RNA and TCR sequencing. Clinical response was assessed using RECIST version 1.1. Ongoing daily vismodegib 150 mg was also given to a subset of patients during anti-PD-1 treatment. Tumor samples averaged 26,066 TCR templates (range about 550-100,000) and 6,000 to 7,000 unique clonotypes, roughly 22-fold deeper than single-cell TCR sequencing.

Deep TCRbeta sequencing was performed with the immunoSEQ platform. The authors' analysis ran thus. For further analysis, only productive rearrangements were exported out of the immunoSEQ Analyzer. A two-sided binomial test at Bonferroni-corrected P below 0.01 was used to call clones with significant expansion or contraction between timepoints. Bulk TCRbeta clonotypes were assigned T cell phenotypes by matching to single-cell RNA+TCR-seq clones sharing the same TCRbeta sequence. Clone enrichment in tumor was calculated as tumor frequency divided by PBMC frequency from bulk TCR sequencing. TCRs were sorted with GLIPH into specificity groups, meaning clusters of distinct TCRs that share CDR3 motifs and likely recognize common antigens. TCRdb re-hosts the immuneACCESS table, in-frame sequences only. Its copies lack some clones; in the studies checked, an unresolved V gene accounts for under half of them, and the cause for the rest is not known. V, J and clone size were drawn from that table, and D and trimming were deduced from the DNA. The sample includes roughly 15,000 clones, with less than 75% observed a single time. The top ten clones comprise more than 30% of the sample.

CDR1 and CDR2 are read off the germline V gene as MRHNA and SNTAGT. For this chain, trimming is 6 bases at the V end and 7 bases at the J end, and the number of junction bases without a gene match is 9. There are 15 amino acids in the CDR3, from cysteine to phenylalanine inclusive. This entry keeps only the CDR3 DNA: 45 bases, framed from base 1. The research as a whole found: Among expanded exhausted clones in squamous cell carcinoma, roughly 55% were novel, compared with 25% to 30% of the other expanded CD8+ clones. Comparisons between pre- and post-treatment samples were the only ones where clonal replacement appeared, with none seen between two pre-treatment samples, a pattern that argues against artifacts from biopsy timing or location. Exhausted CD8+ clones expanded after therapy were found to be mostly novel clonotypes undetected pre-treatment, suggesting clonal replacement rather than reinvigoration of pre-existing clones. Where the novel T cell clones came from was not identified, and possible sources could include lymphoid organs or rare unexpanded clones inside the tumor or in the tumor periphery. About two fifths of TCR clonotypes from the tumor were detected in blood, and certain novel exhausted tumor clones were present in blood collected before treatment, which suggests recruitment from the periphery.

The sample was tumor tissue, taken after anti-PD-1 treatment. The rearrangement joined TRBV6-4 to TRBJ2-2; 9 bases in between match TRBD1. This receptor was identified in a human donor with cutaneous squamous cell carcinoma. CDR3 protein: CASRAGTGSHGELFF. The DNA sequence is as follows: TGTGCCAGCAGAGCCGGGACAGGGTCCCACGGGGAGCTGTTTTTT.